A single sample is the source of the 5 T cell receptor beta chains below, sequenced in a study of cytomegalovirus exposure and HLA in healthy donors. In the PCR, 60 Vbeta and 13 Jbeta primers were used. The table came from immunoSEQ multiplex PCR; TCRdb's copy has only in-frame clones and leaves some out. Of under 150,000 clones in the sample, approximately 80% are singletons; the top ten hold around 0.7%. The sample consisted of PBMCs. Every receptor here comes from a man younger than 30 in good health and CMV-seronegative.

The chain employs TRBV7-6 and TRBJ2-5, with TRBD1 matching over 8 bases. The J segment lost 5 bases and the V segment lost 0 bases, leaving 14 bases of the junction unmatched. The CDR3 runs 18 residues. Germline values: CDR1 SGHVS, CDR2 FNYEAQ. The CDR3 here is CASSLADRDWGSAETQYF. The DNA of the CDR3 is TGTGCCAGCAGCTTAGCGGACAGGGATTGGGGGTCGGCGGAGACCCAGTACTTC.

This clone was seen more than once but under ten times. The chain joins TRBV10-1 to TRBJ2-3; D unresolved. This CDR3 has 11 amino acids. The V end was cut by 9 bases, the J end by 6 bases, with 10 bases between. The germline CDR1 and CDR2 sequences are WNHNN and SYGVQD (reference sequence). The CDR3 DNA sequence: TGCGCCAGTAGCCGTTCGGATACGCAGTATTTT. Residues: CASSRSDTQYF.

This clone was counted a few times. The chain recombines TRBV7-9 with TRBJ2-7; possible D gene TRBD1, 6 bases. Per germline, CDR1 SEHNR and CDR2 FQNEAQ (reference sequence). CDR3 size: 15 residues. Deletions cut 3 bases from V and 3 bases from J, with 15 bases between. The CDR3 DNA is TGTGCCAGCAGCTTGATTACAGGGAAATTCTACGAGCAGTACTTC. This gives the protein CASSLITGKFYEQYF.

CDR3 protein: CASSQVGGLGNIQYF. The CDR3 bases are TGCGCCAGCAGCCAAGTGGGGGGGCTGGGAAACATTCAGTACTTC. The rearrangement links TRBV4-3 to TRBJ2-4, with a tentative D call TRBD2 (7 bases). Germline CDR1 reads LGHNA; CDR2 reads YSLEER. With 1 base removed from V and 6 bases from J, the gap between germline ends came to 13 bases. This CDR3 spans 15 amino acids.

The CDR3 region is CASRISDNTDTQYF. The CDR3 DNA reads as TGTGCCAGCAGGATATCCGACAACACAGATACGCAGTATTTT. The chain carries TRBV2 and TRBJ2-3; D is uncertain. Germline CDR1 and CDR2: SNHLY and FYNNEI. With 6 bases removed from V and 2 bases from J, the gap between germline ends came to 12 bases. CDR3 length equals 14 residues.